This T cell receptor (beta chain) was profiled in a study of T cell changes during pregnancy in multiple sclerosis. The CDR3 runs to 13 residues. The germline CDR1 and CDR2 sequences are MNHEY and SVGAGI. Losses at the gene ends were 5 bases for V and 6 bases for J; bases not matched to a gene: 4. The table lists this clone with a few counts. Sequencing used immunoSEQ multiplex PCR; TCRdb keeps in-frame clones, though not all of them. This table holds some 57,000 clones, roughly nine tenths found once. This specimen was CD4+ T cells from peripheral blood mononuclear cells, taken after pregnancy. This TCR was recovered from a female donor in good health, enrolled as a control in a pregnancy study. This chain joins TRBV6-5 and TRBJ1-5; 7 bases map to TRBD1. The CDR3 reads CASSLQGSQPQHF. In DNA, the CDR3 is TGTGCCAGCAGTCTACAGGGGAGTCAGCCCCAGCATTTT.